This TCR beta chain stems from a study of spatial heterogeneity in lung cancer. Study-level information: There were 75 or so donors, all of them untreated patients with early-stage non-small cell lung cancer.

This clonotype appeared many times. CDR3 length: 16 residues. V lost 0 bases and J 5 bases, leaving 16 bases between the germline ends. The germline gives CDR1 LGHNT, CDR2 FRNRAP. The time point is: blood at routine non-recurrence follow-up after resection. Sequencing was performed on whole RNA extracted from tumor and nontumor lung tissue, or from frozen PBMC, and the material was left unsorted. TCRdb independently ran MiXCR on the 5' RACE reads; one entry per CDR3 protein. The sample holds 15,000 or so distinct CDR3 sequences; about a fifth are singletons and the top ten take roughly 6.4%. The source is a male donor with early-stage non-small cell lung cancer. Sample: PBMCs, taken at follow-up. This chain joins TRBV12-5 and TRBJ1-1; maybe TRBD1 (5 bases). DNA for the CDR3: TGTGCTAGTGGTTTGGTAACGGGGGAATCTCAAACTGAAGCTTTCTTT. It encodes CASGLVTGESQTEAFF.